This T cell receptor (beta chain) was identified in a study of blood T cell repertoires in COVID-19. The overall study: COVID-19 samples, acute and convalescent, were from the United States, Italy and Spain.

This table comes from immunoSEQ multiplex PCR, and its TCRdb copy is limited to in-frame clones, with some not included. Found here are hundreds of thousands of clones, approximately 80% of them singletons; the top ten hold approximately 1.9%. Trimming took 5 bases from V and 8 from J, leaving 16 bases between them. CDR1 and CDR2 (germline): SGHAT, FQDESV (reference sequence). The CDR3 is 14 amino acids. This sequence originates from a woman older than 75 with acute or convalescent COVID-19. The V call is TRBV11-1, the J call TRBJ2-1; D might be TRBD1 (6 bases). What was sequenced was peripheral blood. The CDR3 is CASSRRDNFDEQFF. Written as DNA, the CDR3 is TGTGCCAGCAGCCGCCGGGACAATTTTGATGAGCAGTTCTTC.